This TCR beta chain was recorded in a study of blood T cell repertoires in COVID-19. Study details: Samples of COVID-19 (acute and convalescent) were obtained from the United States, Italy and Spain. Sources were T cells, B-cell-depleted T cells, or PBMCs; the material itself was cDNA or gDNA.

CDR3 length equals 13 residues. V was trimmed by 6 bases and J by 6 bases, leaving 15 bases between them. Methods used by the authors: Using reference gene primer amplification, nucleated cell counts were estimated. Here immunoSEQ multiplex PCR was the method, and the copy in TCRdb shows in-frame clones only, minus some. V and J calls and clone size follow that table, whereas D and trimming were derived from the DNA. The profile shows 95,000 to 100,000 clones, 85% of them singletons. The rearrangement uses TRBV12-3 or TRBV12-4 and TRBJ2-7; D is uncertain. Sequences were obtained from peripheral blood. The receptor's source is a woman aged 70 to 79 with active or convalescent COVID-19. The CDR3 here is CASSIIRVAEQYF. In DNA form, the CDR3 reads TGTGCCAGCAGCATTATTAGAGTAGCCGAGCAGTACTTC.